This T cell receptor (beta chain) was observed in a study of breast tumors, draining lymph nodes, adjacent tissues. Study-level findings and limits: Findings are consistent with lymph node origin and intratumoral expansion of most tumor T cells. Tumor and nontumor repertoires were significantly more similar in luminal-like than in basal-like breast cancer. Compared with lymph nodes, tumors were less diverse; compared with nontumor tissue, more. Tumor T cell lymph node origin was a supported hypothesis, not proven.

V was clipped by 0 bases and J by 1 base, with 14 bases between them. Germline V gives CDR1 SQVTM, CDR2 ANQGSEA. This CDR3 contains 16 residues. In its sample, this clonotype was seen a few times. Its antigen remains unknown. Axillary draining lymph nodes of breast cancer patients supplied the node samples. One entry per CDR3 protein, called by TCRdb with MiXCR from the multiplex PCR reads. The data show fewer than 200,000 distinct CDR3 sequences, about 30% seen once. The V and J genes are TRBV29-1 and TRBJ2-3, with unresolved D. The specimen sequenced was axillary lymph node tissue. The source of this sequence is a female donor with breast cancer. Some clones in this sample may be carry-over from other donors' samples. This chain's CDR3 is CSVEDPGLFGTDTQYF. In DNA, the CDR3 is TGCAGCGTTGAAGATCCGGGTCTATTTGGCACAGATACGCAGTATTTT.